The sequence of this T cell receptor (beta chain) was determined in a study of shared clonotypes between healthy human individuals. Study-wide findings and caveats: Non-shared clonotypes showed lower generation probabilities than clonotypes common to all four donors.

V lost 0 bases, J lost 1 base, and 8 bases lay in between. CDR3 length: 15 residues. The germline V gene encodes CDR1 SGHKS and CDR2 YYEKEE (reference sequence). Repertoires were generated with immunoSEQ multiplex PCR, while TCRdb's copy carries only in-frame clones and drops some. The sample contains about 1.1 million clones, about 72% of which appear only once. Notes on this clone: The target antigen is unknown.

Sequenced: memory CD4+ T cells from PBMCs. Described subset: CD45RA-negative fraction. This sequence originates from a man aged 18 to 29 in good health. Some clones in this sample may be carry-over from other donors' samples. The genes are TRBV5-5 and TRBJ1-5; D gene uncertain. CDR3 DNA: TGTGCCAGCAGCTTGGACGGCACCAGCAATCAGCCCCAGCATTTT. Residues: CASSLDGTSNQPQHF.